These 21 T cell receptor beta chains were sequenced from one sample in a study of response to subunit inactivated influenza vaccine. TCRdb used MiXCR to reprocess the RT-PCR reads, holding one entry per CDR3 protein. The profile covers about 650,000 distinct CDR3 sequences, with 15% to 18% appearing a single time and around a tenth taken by the ten largest. Sequenced material: PBMCs from blood, taken approximately 12 days after vaccination. The receptors were sampled from a man over 45 who received an inactivated influenza vaccine.

V is TRBV20-1 and J is TRBJ2-6, with D unresolved. The CDR3 has 15 amino acids. The germline V gene encodes CDR1 DFQATT and CDR2 SNEGSKA (reference sequence). V gave up 0 bases and J gave up 0 bases, with 6 bases separating them. This CDR3 is CSARDMYSGANVLTF. The CDR3 nucleotides are TGCAGTGCTAGAGATATGTACTCTGGGGCCAACGTCCTGACTTTC.

The gene calls are TRBV6-2 or TRBV6-3 and TRBJ2-1, with 7 positions matching TRBD2. Germline V CDR1 and CDR2: MNHEY, SVGEGT. With V trimmed by 5 bases and J by 9 bases, 7 bases remained unmatched. The CDR3 runs to 13 residues. The CDR3 sequence is CASSPAGSGEQFF. The CDR3, as DNA: TGTGCCAGCAGTCCAGCGGGGAGCGGTGAGCAGTTCTTC.

The chain is built from TRBV29-1 and TRBJ2-5; unclear D gene. The CDR3 consists of 11 residues. V was trimmed by 5 bases and J by 5 bases, leaving 9 bases between them. CDR1 and CDR2 (germline): SQVTM, ANQGSEA. CDR3 DNA: TGCAGCGTTTCCGTGACGGAGACCCAGTACTTC. This gives the protein CSVSVTETQYF.

This clonotype was detected a few times. The gene calls are TRBV18 and TRBJ2-7, with D hard to call. The germline gives CDR1 KGHSH, CDR2 LQKENI. This CDR3 contains 14 residues. The V gene lost 3 bases and the J gene lost 7 bases, with 16 bases spanning the gap. The CDR3: CASSPRVPGEEQYF. The CDR3, as DNA: TGTGCCAGCTCACCTCGGGTCCCAGGAGAAGAGCAGTACTTC.

This clonotype occurred a few times. This rearrangement joins TRBV15 to TRBJ2-7, with D unclear. The CDR3 runs to 14 residues. From germline, CDR1 is LNHNV and CDR2 YYDKDF (reference sequence). Deletions cut 1 base from V and 4 bases from J, with 11 bases between. In DNA, the CDR3 is TGTGCCACCAGCAGAGGTGGCGAACGGTACGAGCAGTACTTC. Protein: CATSRGGERYEQYF.

This clonotype was seen a handful of times. This sequence joins TRBV5-1 and TRBJ2-5; D remains unclear. The germline V gene encodes CDR1 SGHRS and CDR2 YFSETQ. This CDR3 has 13 amino acids. The V and J ends lost 1 base and 5 bases respectively, with 9 bases between them. The CDR3 sequence: CASSLIEGETQYF. The CDR3 region has the DNA TGCGCCAGCAGCTTGATAGAAGGGGAGACCCAGTACTTC.

This clonotype has only a few counts. The CDR3 bases are TGTGCCACCATCCCAGGTGGACTAGCGGGCCGAAGCTCCTACAATGAGCAGTTCTTC. As protein: CATIPGGLAGRSSYNEQFF. This rearrangement joins TRBV19 to TRBJ2-1; 11 bases are a match to TRBD2. This CDR3 is 19 amino acids long. V was pared by 10 bases and J by 0 bases, with 17 bases of the junction left unmatched. The germline V gene encodes CDR1 LNHDA and CDR2 SQIVND (reference sequence).

The chain employs TRBV7-9 and TRBJ2-5; 9 positions agree with TRBD2. The CDR3 extends over 14 amino acids. V gave up 11 bases and J gave up 4 bases; unmatched junction bases: 11. Germline V lookup: CDR1 SEHNR, CDR2 FQNEAQ (reference sequence). The chain's CDR3 is CASAPSGVRETQYF. CDR3 bases: TGTGCCTCGGCCCCTAGCGGGGTGCGAGAGACCCAGTACTTC.

J is TRBJ2-5 and V is TRBV21-1. TRBV21-1 is classified as a pseudogene. The CDR3 is made up of 10 amino acids. CDR3 residues: CAGAKITQYF. The DNA of the CDR3 is TGTGCCGGGGCCAAGATTACCCAGTACTTC.

V usage is TRBV7-2 and J usage is TRBJ2-3; D not resolved. Trimming cost V 5 bases and J 2 bases, with 5 bases left between them. The CDR3 spans 12 residues. Per germline, CDR1 SGHTA and CDR2 FQGNSA. The CDR3 loop is CASSMYTDTQYF. The CDR3 DNA is TGTGCCAGCAGCATGTACACAGATACGCAGTATTTT.

In this sample, this clonotype turned up a few times. V usage is TRBV7-8 and J usage is TRBJ2-7; the D gene is possibly TRBD2 (6 bases). V was shortened by 1 base and J by 2 bases, with 12 bases between the two germline ends. This CDR3 comprises 15 residues. In germline, CDR1 is SGHVS, CDR2 FQNEAQ. CDR3 nucleotides: TGTGCCAGCAGCTTAGACCCCCGGGGGACCTACGAGCAGTACTTC. Its protein product is CASSLDPRGTYEQYF.

This clonotype was detected only a few times. The chain recombines TRBV20-1 with TRBJ2-3, with 10 bases lining up with TRBD2. This CDR3 is built from 16 residues. V gave up 2 bases and J gave up 4 bases; unmatched junction bases: 9. Germline assignment: CDR1 DFQATT and CDR2 SNEGSKA (reference sequence). The CDR3 sequence is CSARYQLAGSPDTQYF. CDR3 DNA: TGCAGTGCTAGATATCAACTAGCGGGGTCACCAGATACGCAGTATTTT.

This clonotype turned up a few times. The chain joins TRBV5-1 to TRBJ2-3, with a tentative D call TRBD1 (7 bases). CDR1 and CDR2 (germline): SGHRS, YFSETQ. The CDR3 totals 20 residues. Deletions cut 1 base from V and 0 bases from J, with 24 bases between. DNA of the CDR3: TGCGCCAGCAGCTTGAGGAGGGGGCGCGGAGTCGCATTTAGCACAGATACGCAGTATTTT. This encodes CASSLRRGRGVAFSTDTQYF.

In its sample, this clonotype was seen a few times. The rearrangement links TRBV20-1 to TRBJ2-7, with 10 bases lining up with TRBD2. Germline V gene sequence: CDR1 DFQATT, CDR2 SNEGSKA (reference sequence). V trimming: 5 bases; J trimming: 2 bases; junction bases outside the gene matches: 9. The CDR3 is 15 residues long. CDR3 in amino acids: CSARKPGTSAYEQYF. Here the CDR3 DNA reads TGCAGTGCTCGTAAGCCCGGGACTAGCGCCTACGAGCAGTACTTC.

This clonotype has just a few counts. V is TRBV14 and J is TRBJ1-1; D is unclear. Trimming removed 0 bases at V and 5 bases at J, with 22 bases between. The CDR3 has 18 amino acids. Germline V gene lookup returns CDR1 SGHDN and CDR2 FVKESK. CDR3 protein: CASSQDRFFLGRGTEAFF. The CDR3 coding sequence is TGTGCCAGCAGCCAAGATCGTTTTTTCCTTGGGAGAGGAACTGAAGCTTTCTTT.

This clonotype was seen a handful of times. The chain couples TRBV6-1 to TRBJ2-5; possible D gene TRBD1, 6 bases. Trimming removed 6 bases from V and 2 bases from J, with 13 bases in between. The germline gives CDR1 MNHNS, CDR2 SASEGT. The CDR3 spans 14 residues. The CDR3: CASSLPGQQETQYF. The CDR3 region has the DNA TGTGCCAGCAGCCTCCCAGGACAGCAAGAGACCCAGTACTTC.

The rearrangement links TRBV15 to TRBJ2-2; D not certain. Deletions cut 0 bases from V and 6 bases from J, with 8 bases between. The CDR3 contains 14 residues. Germline V gene data show CDR1 as LNHNV and CDR2 as YYDKDF (reference sequence). For the CDR3, the DNA is TGTGCCACCAGCAGAGAAACTGGCGCCGGGGAGCTGTTTTTT. As protein: CATSRETGAGELFF.

The rearrangement uses TRBV18 and TRBJ2-1; tentatively, D is TRBD2 (7 bases). The germline V gene encodes CDR1 KGHSH and CDR2 LQKENI. V was pared by 5 bases and J by 10 bases, with 33 bases between. This CDR3 comprises 19 residues. DNA of the CDR3: TGTGCCAGCTCAAGCGGGACAAACTACTGGGGGCTGACGGGATTGGAGCAGTTCTTC. Its protein product is CASSSGTNYWGLTGLEQFF.

In its sample, this clonotype was seen many times. This chain connects TRBV11-2 to TRBJ1-4; a possible D gene is TRBD1 (5 bases). The CDR3 consists of 20 residues. CDR1 is SGHAT, CDR2 FQNNGV, per germline. V shed 3 bases and J shed 0 bases, with 23 bases lying between them. The CDR3 protein is CASSLGGRAKIDATNEKLFF. The CDR3 DNA is TGTGCCAGCAGCTTGGGGGGTCGGGCCAAAATAGATGCAACTAATGAAAAACTGTTTTTT.

Only a few counts were recorded for this clonotype. The J gene is TRBJ1-1, the V gene TRBV4-3; no firm D call. Trimming shortened V by 3 bases and J by 1 base, and 9 bases separated the two germline ends. The CDR3 consists of 14 residues. The germline V gene has CDR1 LGHNA and CDR2 YSLEER. The CDR3 DNA reads TGCGCCAGCAGCCAGTCGATCAGGAACACTGAAGCTTTCTTT. It is translated as CASSQSIRNTEAFF.

This clonotype appeared many times. The chain couples TRBV4-3 to TRBJ1-5; 9 nucleotides align to TRBD1. V lost 4 bases, J lost 5 bases, and 3 bases stayed unmatched. CDR1 is LGHNA and CDR2 is YSLEER in the germline V gene. CDR3 length equals 14 residues. Here the CDR3 reads CASSPGQGYQPQHF. In DNA, the CDR3 is TGCGCCAGCAGCCCGGGACAGGGCTATCAGCCCCAGCATTTT.